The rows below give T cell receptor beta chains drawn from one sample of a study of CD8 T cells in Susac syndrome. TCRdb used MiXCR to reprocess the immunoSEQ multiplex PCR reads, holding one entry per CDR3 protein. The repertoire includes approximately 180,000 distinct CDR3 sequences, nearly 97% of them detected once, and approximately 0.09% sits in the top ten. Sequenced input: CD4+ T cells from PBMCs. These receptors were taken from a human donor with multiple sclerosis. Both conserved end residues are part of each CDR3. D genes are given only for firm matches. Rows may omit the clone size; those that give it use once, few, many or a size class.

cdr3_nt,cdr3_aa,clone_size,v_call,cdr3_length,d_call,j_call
TGCAGTGCTAGTAGGGGGATGTATGGCTACACCTTC,CSASRGMYGYTF,.,TRBV20-1,12,.,TRBJ1-2
TGTGCCTGGAGTGACTGGACTTCTAGCACAGATACGCAGTATTTT,CAWSDWTSSTDTQYF,.,TRBV30,15,.,TRBJ2-3
TGCGCCAGCAGCTTGGATGGGCTGATCTCTGGGGCCAACGTCCTGACTTTC,CASSLDGLISGANVLTF,.,TRBV5-1,17,.,TRBJ2-6
TGTGCCAGCAGTGGGGGGACTATAAACACCGGGGAGCTGTTTTTT,CASSGGTINTGELFF,.,TRBV19,15,TRBD2,TRBJ2-2
TGTGCCTGGCAATCCGGGACAGGGTTCCAGCCCCAGCATTTT,CAWQSGTGFQPQHF,.,TRBV30,14,TRBD1,TRBJ1-5
TGCAGCGTTGGGATGGGGGGCCTCTACGAGCAGTACTTC,CSVGMGGLYEQYF,.,TRBV29-1,13,.,TRBJ2-7
TGCGCCAGCAGCAAACAAACGGGGGGGCCCGTAGTCACAGATACGCAGTATTTT,CASSKQTGGPVVTDTQYF,.,TRBV5-1,18,TRBD2,TRBJ2-3
TGCAGCGCAACCCGGGACAACCGTGGCGAGCAGTACTTC,CSATRDNRGEQYF,.,TRBV29-1,13,.,TRBJ2-7
TGTGCCAGCAGCGCGACAGGGCGGGCCACTGAAGCTTTCTTT,CASSATGRATEAFF,once,TRBV7-2,14,TRBD1,TRBJ1-1
TGTGCCAGCAGCGTAGACAGAACTAGCAATCAGCCCCAGCATTTT,CASSVDRTSNQPQHF,.,TRBV9,15,.,TRBJ1-5
TGTGCCAGCAGCCCAGGGGGGACAGGGGGCCGGGATGAGCAGTTCTTC,CASSPGGTGGRDEQFF,.,TRBV11-2,16,TRBD1,TRBJ2-1
TGCAGCGTTGGGGAGGGGGCCTGGAACTATGGCTACACCTTC,CSVGEGAWNYGYTF,once,TRBV29-1,14,TRBD1,TRBJ1-2
TGTGCCAGCAGCCAAGGGTGGGCGGGCGAGAACACTGAAGCTTTCTTT,CASSQGWAGENTEAFF,.,TRBV3-1,16,.,TRBJ1-1
TGTGCCAGCAGCTCGGCCGGGACAGGGGCAGAGACCCAGTACTTC,CASSSAGTGAETQYF,.,TRBV7-9,15,TRBD1,TRBJ2-5
TGTGCCAGCAGCTTATCCCCCCGACAGCCCCAGCATTTT,CASSLSPRQPQHF,.,TRBV13,13,.,TRBJ1-5
TGTGCCAGCAGCCAAGGGGGGGGAAGCAATCAGCCCCAGCATTTT,CASSQGGGSNQPQHF,.,TRBV3-1,15,.,TRBJ1-5
TGCAGTGCTAGGAGACGGGGGGGTACTTACAATGAGCAGTTCTTC,CSARRRGGTYNEQFF,.,TRBV20-1,15,TRBD2,TRBJ2-1
TGCGCCAGCCGCGCGGGCCAACGGAACACTGAAGCTTTCTTT,CASRAGQRNTEAFF,.,TRBV5-1,14,.,TRBJ1-1
TGTGCCAGCAGCAAAGGGGCCGGGTCCCAGCATTTT,CASSKGAGSQHF,.,TRBV21-1,12,.,TRBJ1-5
TGTGCCAGCGCCCAGTCCGTGGCAGATACGCAGTATTTT,CASAQSVADTQYF,.,TRBV2,13,.,TRBJ2-3
TGCGCCAGCAGCCATGGCCAAGGACAGGGGGCTCGGACCGGGGAGCTGTTTTTT,CASSHGQGQGARTGELFF,.,TRBV4-3,18,TRBD1,TRBJ2-2
TGTGCCAGCAGCTTAGGGGTGGGGTACGTAAGCACTGAAGCTTTCTTT,CASSLGVGYVSTEAFF,once,TRBV11-2,16,.,TRBJ1-1
TGCAGCGTTGGTGGGACACAGGGGGGCGAGCAGTACTTC,CSVGGTQGGEQYF,.,TRBV29-1,13,TRBD1,TRBJ2-7
TGTGCCAGCAGTGACAGGACTGAAGCTTTCTTT,CASSDRTEAFF,.,TRBV25-1,11,.,TRBJ1-1
TGTGCCAGCAGCCAAGGGCGGGGAAGGGCCAAAAACATTCAGTACTTC,CASSQGRGRAKNIQYF,.,TRBV3-1,16,.,TRBJ2-4
TGTGCCAGCAGTCTTCTGATGAACACTGAAGCTTTCTTT,CASSLLMNTEAFF,.,TRBV12-3/TRBV12-4,13,.,TRBJ1-1
TGCAGCGCCCCCAGGGGCCCAAACTACAATGAGCAGTTCTTC,CSAPRGPNYNEQFF,.,TRBV29-1,14,.,TRBJ2-1
TGCGCCAGCAGCCTTACCTCTGGGCTGAATTCACCCCTCCACTTT,CASSLTSGLNSPLHF,.,TRBV5-1,15,.,TRBJ1-6
TGTGCCAGTCGGGGGATTGGGGTCTATGGCTACACCTTC,CASRGIGVYGYTF,.,TRBV19,13,.,TRBJ1-2
TGCAGTGCTAGACAGATCCAAGAGACCCAGTACTTC,CSARQIQETQYF,.,TRBV20-1,12,.,TRBJ2-5
TGCAGCGTTGGGTCTAACTATGGCTACACCTTC,CSVGSNYGYTF,.,TRBV29-1,11,.,TRBJ1-2
TGTGCCACCCGGGACAGGGTGCAGCCCCAGCATTTT,CATRDRVQPQHF,.,TRBV6-2/TRBV6-3,12,TRBD1,TRBJ1-5
TGTGCCAGCAGCCAGTCGGCGGCGGGGCCGAGCACAGATACGCAGTATTTT,CASSQSAAGPSTDTQYF,.,TRBV7-9,17,.,TRBJ2-3
TGCAGGAGTGCCGTGGGGGACAGGGGCAATCAGCCCCAGCATTTT,CRSAVGDRGNQPQHF,.,TRBV29-1,15,TRBD1,TRBJ1-5
TGCGCCAGCAGCTATGCACAGGGGATCTATGGCTACACCTTC,CASSYAQGIYGYTF,once,TRBV5-1,14,TRBD1,TRBJ1-2
TGTGCCAGCGGAACTAGGGCGGCGGGTAATGGCTACACCTTC,CASGTRAAGNGYTF,.,TRBV7-9,14,.,TRBJ1-2
TGTGCCAGCAGTCCCGGGGGAGCGGGGGGGCTTTCCCAAGAGACCCAGTACTTC,CASSPGGAGGLSQETQYF,.,TRBV7-8,18,TRBD2,TRBJ2-5
TGCAGCGTTGAATTGCTGGGACAGGGGGCGTACGAGCAGTACTTC,CSVELLGQGAYEQYF,once,TRBV29-1,15,TRBD1,TRBJ2-7
TGCAGCGTGACAGGGGGTCATGAAGCTTTCTTT,CSVTGGHEAFF,.,TRBV29-1,11,TRBD1,TRBJ1-1
TGCGCCAGCAGCCAAGATCTTCCTAGCGGGGACTACGAGCAGTACTTC,CASSQDLPSGDYEQYF,.,TRBV4-3,16,TRBD2,TRBJ2-7
TGCAGTGCTGATCGACTCGTCTCCTACGAGCAGTACTTC,CSADRLVSYEQYF,.,TRBV20-1,13,.,TRBJ2-7
TGTGCCTGGGCCCTCCTAGGGGGGGGCGAGACCCAGTACTTC,CAWALLGGGETQYF,.,TRBV30,14,.,TRBJ2-5
TGCGCCAGCAGCCTAGACAGGGTAGTTGGCTACACCTTC,CASSLDRVVGYTF,once,TRBV5-1,13,TRBD1,TRBJ1-2
TGTGCCTGGAGACGGGATACGCAGTATTTT,CAWRRDTQYF,.,TRBV30,10,.,TRBJ2-3
TGCAGTGCTAAGCAGGACGTAACCTACGAGCAGTACTTC,CSAKQDVTYEQYF,.,TRBV20-1,13,.,TRBJ2-7
TGTGCCACCCGCGGGATAGCCAAAAACATTCAGTACTTC,CATRGIAKNIQYF,.,TRBV6-1,13,.,TRBJ2-4
TGCGCCAGCAGCCGTAGCCGCGGGACAGGGGCTTCGTGGGGGGCCAACGTCCTGACTTTC,CASSRSRGTGASWGANVLTF,.,TRBV4-3,20,TRBD1,TRBJ2-6